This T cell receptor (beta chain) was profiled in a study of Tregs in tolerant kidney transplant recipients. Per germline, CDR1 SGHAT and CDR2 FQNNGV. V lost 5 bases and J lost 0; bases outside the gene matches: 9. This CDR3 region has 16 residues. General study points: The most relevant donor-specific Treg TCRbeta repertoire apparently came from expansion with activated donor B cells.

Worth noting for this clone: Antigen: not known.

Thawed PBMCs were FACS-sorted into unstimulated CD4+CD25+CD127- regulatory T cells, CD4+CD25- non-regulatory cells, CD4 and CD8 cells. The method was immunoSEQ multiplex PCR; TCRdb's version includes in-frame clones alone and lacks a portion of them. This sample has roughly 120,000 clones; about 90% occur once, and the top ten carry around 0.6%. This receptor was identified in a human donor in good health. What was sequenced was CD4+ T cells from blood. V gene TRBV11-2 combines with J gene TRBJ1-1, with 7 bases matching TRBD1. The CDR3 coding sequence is TGTGCCAGCAGCCCACGGGGGACAGTCATGAACACTGAAGCTTTCTTT. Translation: CASSPRGTVMNTEAFF. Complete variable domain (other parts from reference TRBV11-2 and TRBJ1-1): EAGVAQSPRYKIIEKRQSVAFWCNPISGHATLYWYQQILGQGPKLLIQFQNNGVVDDSQLPKDRFSAERLKGVDSTLKIQPAKLEDSAVYLCASSPRGTVMNTEAFFGQGTRLTVV.